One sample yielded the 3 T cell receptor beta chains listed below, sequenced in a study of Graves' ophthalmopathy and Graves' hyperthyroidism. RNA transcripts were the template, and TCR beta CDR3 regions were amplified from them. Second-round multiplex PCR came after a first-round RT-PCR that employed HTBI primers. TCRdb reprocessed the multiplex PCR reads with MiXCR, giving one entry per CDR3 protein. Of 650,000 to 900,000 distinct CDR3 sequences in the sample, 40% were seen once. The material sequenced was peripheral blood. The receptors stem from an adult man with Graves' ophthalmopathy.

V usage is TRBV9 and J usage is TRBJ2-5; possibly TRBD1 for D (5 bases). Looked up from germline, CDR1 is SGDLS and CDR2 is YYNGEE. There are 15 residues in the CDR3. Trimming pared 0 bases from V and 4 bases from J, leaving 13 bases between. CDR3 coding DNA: TGTGCCAGCAGCGTAGGCCAGGGATACGGAGAGACCCAGTACTTC. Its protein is CASSVGQGYGETQYF.

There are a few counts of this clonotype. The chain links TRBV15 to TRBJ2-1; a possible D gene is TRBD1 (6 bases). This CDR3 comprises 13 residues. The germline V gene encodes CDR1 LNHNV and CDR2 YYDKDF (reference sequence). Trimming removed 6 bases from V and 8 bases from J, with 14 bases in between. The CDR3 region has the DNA TGTGCCACCAGAGGGTCCAAGGGGGATGAGCAGTTCTTC. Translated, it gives CATRGSKGDEQFF.

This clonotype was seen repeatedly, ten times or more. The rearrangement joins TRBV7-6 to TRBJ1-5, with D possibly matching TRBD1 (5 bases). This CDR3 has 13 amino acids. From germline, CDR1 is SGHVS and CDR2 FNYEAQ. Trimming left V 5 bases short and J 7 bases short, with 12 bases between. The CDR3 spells CASSAQGLQPQHF. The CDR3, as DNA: TGTGCCAGCAGCGCCCAGGGATTACAGCCCCAGCATTTT.